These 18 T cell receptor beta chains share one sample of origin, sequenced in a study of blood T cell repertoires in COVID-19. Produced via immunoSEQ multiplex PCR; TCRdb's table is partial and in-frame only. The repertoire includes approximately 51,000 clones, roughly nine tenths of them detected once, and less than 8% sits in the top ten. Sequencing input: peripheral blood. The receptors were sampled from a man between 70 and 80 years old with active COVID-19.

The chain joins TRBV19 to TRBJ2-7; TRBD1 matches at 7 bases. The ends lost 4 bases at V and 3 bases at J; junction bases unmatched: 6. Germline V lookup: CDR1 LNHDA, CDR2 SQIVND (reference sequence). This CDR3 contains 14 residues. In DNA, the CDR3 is TGTGCCAGTAGTAAATCGGGACAGCTCTACGAGCAGTACTTC. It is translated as CASSKSGQLYEQYF.

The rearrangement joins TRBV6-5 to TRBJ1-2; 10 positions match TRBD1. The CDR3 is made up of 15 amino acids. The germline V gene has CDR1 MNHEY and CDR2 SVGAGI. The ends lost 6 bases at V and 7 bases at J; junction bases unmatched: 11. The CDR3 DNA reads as TGTGCCAGCAGCACTCCGGGACAGGGGCGAGGTGGCTACACCTTC. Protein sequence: CASSTPGQGRGGYTF.

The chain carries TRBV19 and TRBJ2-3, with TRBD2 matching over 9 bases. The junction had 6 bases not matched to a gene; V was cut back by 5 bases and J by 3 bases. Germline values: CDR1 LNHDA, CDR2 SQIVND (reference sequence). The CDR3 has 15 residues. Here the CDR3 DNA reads TGTGCCAGTAGTCCCCGGACTAGCGCAACAGATACGCAGTATTTT. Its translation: CASSPRTSATDTQYF. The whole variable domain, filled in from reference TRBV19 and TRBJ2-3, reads DGGITQSPKYLFRKEGQNVTLSCEQNLNHDAMYWYRQDPGQGLRLIYYSQIVNDFQKGDIAEGYSVSREKKESFPLTVTSAQKNPTAFYLCASSPRTSATDTQYFGPGTRLTVL.

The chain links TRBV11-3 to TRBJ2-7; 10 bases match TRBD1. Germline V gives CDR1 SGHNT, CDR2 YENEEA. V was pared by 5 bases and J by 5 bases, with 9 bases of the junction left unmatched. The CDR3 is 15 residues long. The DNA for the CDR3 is TGTGCCAGCAGCCCCCGAGGGGACAGGGGACACGAGCAGTACTTC. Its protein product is CASSPRGDRGHEQYF. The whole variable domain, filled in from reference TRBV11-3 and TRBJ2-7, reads EAGVVQSPRYKIIEKKQPVAFWCNPISGHNTLYWYLQNLGQGPELLIRYENEEAVDDSQLPKDRFSAERLKGVDSTLKIQPAELGDSAVYLCASSPRGDRGHEQYFGPGTRLTVT.

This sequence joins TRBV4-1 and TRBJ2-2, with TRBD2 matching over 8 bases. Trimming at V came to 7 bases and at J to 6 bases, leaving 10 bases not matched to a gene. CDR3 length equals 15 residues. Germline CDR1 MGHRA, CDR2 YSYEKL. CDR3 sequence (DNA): TGCGCCAGCAAGGGGCACGGGGGGGCCGCCGGGGAGCTGTTTTTT. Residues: CASKGHGGAAGELFF.

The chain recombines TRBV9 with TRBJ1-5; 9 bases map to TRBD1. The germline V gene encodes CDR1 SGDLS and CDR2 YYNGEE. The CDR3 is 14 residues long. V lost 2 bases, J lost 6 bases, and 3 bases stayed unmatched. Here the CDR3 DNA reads TGTGCCAGCAGCGTCGGACAGGGGAGTCAGCCCCAGCATTTT. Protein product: CASSVGQGSQPQHF.

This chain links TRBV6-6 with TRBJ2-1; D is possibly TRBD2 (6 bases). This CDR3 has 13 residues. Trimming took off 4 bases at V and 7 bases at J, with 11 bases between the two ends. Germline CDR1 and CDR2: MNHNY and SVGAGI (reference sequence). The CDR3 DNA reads TGTGCCAGCAGTTCCGGGGGTAGGAATGAGCAGTTCTTC. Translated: CASSSGGRNEQFF.

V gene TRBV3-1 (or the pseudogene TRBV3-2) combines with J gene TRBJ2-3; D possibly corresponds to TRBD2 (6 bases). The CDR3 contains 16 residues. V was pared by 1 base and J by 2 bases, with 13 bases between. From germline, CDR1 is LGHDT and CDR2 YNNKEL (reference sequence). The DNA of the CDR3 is TGTGCCAGCAGCCAAGGGAAACTAGCCGCCACAGATACGCAGTATTTT. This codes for CASSQGKLAATDTQYF.

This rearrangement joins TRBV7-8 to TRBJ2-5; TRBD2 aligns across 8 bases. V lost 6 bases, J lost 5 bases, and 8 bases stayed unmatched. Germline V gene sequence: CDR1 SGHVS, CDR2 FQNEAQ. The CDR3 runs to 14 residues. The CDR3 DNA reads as TGTGCCAGCAGACCAGAGCGGGGGCTGGAGACCCAGTACTTC. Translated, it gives CASRPERGLETQYF.

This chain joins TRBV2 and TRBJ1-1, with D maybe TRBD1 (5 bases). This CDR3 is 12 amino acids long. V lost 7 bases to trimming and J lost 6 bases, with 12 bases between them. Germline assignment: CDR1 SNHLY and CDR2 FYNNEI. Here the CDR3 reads CASTKYRSEAFF. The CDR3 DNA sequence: TGTGCCAGCACTAAGTACAGGTCTGAAGCTTTCTTT.

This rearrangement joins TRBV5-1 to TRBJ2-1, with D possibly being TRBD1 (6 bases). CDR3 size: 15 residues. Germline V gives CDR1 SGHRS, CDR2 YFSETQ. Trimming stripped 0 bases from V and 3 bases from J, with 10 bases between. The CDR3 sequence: CASSLAGGNYNEQFF. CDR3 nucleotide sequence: TGCGCCAGCAGCTTGGCTGGGGGCAACTACAATGAGCAGTTCTTC.

CDR3 nucleotides: TGTGCCAGTAGTATTAACAGGAATTATCGTCACGAGCAGTACTTC. Translation gives CASSINRNYRHEQYF. The chain combines TRBV19 with TRBJ2-7, with D possibly TRBD1 on 5 matching bases. Germline V CDR1 and CDR2: LNHDA, SQIVND (reference sequence). V was clipped by 3 bases and J by 5 bases, with 17 bases between them. The CDR3 covers 15 residues.

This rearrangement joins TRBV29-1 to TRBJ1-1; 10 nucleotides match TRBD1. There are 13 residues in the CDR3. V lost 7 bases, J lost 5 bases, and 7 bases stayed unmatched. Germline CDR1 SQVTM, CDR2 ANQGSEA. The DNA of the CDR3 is TGCAGCGCTGACAGGGGGCTTGAGACTGAAGCTTTCTTT. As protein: CSADRGLETEAFF.

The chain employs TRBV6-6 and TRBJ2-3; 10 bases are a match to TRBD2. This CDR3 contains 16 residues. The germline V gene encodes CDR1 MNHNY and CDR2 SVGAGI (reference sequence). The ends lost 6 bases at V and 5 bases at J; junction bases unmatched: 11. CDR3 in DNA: TGTGCCAGCAGCCAGGGACTAGCGAGCTCACAAGATACGCAGTATTTT. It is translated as CASSQGLASSQDTQYF.

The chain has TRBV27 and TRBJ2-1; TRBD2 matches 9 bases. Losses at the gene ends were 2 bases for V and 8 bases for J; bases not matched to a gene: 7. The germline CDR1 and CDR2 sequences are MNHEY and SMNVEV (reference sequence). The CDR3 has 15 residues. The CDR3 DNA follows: TGTGCCAGCAGTTTACGGCGCGGGGGGGAGGATGAGCAGTTCTTC. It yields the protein CASSLRRGGEDEQFF.

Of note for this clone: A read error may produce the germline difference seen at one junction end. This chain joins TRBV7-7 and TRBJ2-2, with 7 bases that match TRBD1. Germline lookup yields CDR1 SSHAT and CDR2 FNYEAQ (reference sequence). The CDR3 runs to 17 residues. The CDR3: CASSLGLGGANTGELFF. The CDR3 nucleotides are TGTGCTAGCAGCTTAGGCCTAGGGGGCGCGAACACCGGGGAGCTGTTTTTT.

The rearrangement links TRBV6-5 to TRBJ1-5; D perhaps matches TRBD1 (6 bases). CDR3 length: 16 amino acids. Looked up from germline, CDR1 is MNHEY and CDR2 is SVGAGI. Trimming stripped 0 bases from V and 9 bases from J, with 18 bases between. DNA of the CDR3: TGTGCCAGCAGTTACTCCGCCCAGGGGTCGGTTTGGCCCCAGCATTTT. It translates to CASSYSAQGSVWPQHF.

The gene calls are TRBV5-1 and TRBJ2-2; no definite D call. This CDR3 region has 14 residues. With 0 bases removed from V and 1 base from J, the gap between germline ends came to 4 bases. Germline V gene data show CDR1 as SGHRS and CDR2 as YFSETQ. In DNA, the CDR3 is TGCGCCAGCAGCTTGGATCTGAACACCGGGGAGCTGTTTTTT. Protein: CASSLDLNTGELFF.